The rows below give T cell receptor beta chains drawn from one sample of a study of blood T cell repertoires in COVID-19. Some clones are missing from TCRdb's copy, which holds only in-frame ones; the method was immunoSEQ multiplex PCR. The sample holds under 200,000 clones, 75% to 85% seen once. Material: peripheral blood. The receptors shown here come from a human donor in a cohort sampled during active COVID-19. Both conserved end residues are part of each CDR3. A D gene is named only where the DNA matches it firmly. Expanded clones are given a class, and other clones once, few, many or no size at all.

v_gene: TRBV11-2
d_gene: TRBD2
j_gene: TRBJ2-3
abundance: .
CDR3aa: CASSLDSPLAGGRIDTQYF
CDR3nt: TGTGCCAGCAGCTTAGATTCCCCCCTAGCGGGGGGACGTATAGATACGCAGTATTTT

v_gene: TRBV6-5
d_gene: .
j_gene: TRBJ2-7
abundance: once
CDR3aa: CASSKHPDTYEQYF
CDR3nt: TGTGCCAGCAGTAAACACCCCGACACCTACGAGCAGTACTTC

v_gene: TRBV18
d_gene: TRBD1
j_gene: TRBJ2-3
abundance: .
CDR3aa: CASSPWGGDRGATDTQYF
CDR3nt: TGTGCCAGCTCACCATGGGGCGGAGACAGGGGAGCCACAGATACGCAGTATTTT

v_gene: TRBV19
d_gene: TRBD2
j_gene: TRBJ2-7
abundance: .
CDR3aa: CASSISPLAPSSYEQYF
CDR3nt: TGTGCCAGTAGTATCTCGCCACTAGCGCCAAGCTCCTACGAGCAGTACTTC

v_gene: TRBV6-4
d_gene: .
j_gene: TRBJ1-1
abundance: .
CDR3aa: CASSVSQRTEAFF
CDR3nt: TGTGCCAGCAGTGTGTCCCAGAGGACTGAAGCTTTCTTT

v_gene: TRBV27
d_gene: .
j_gene: TRBJ1-5
abundance: .
CDR3aa: CASSLLGGNQPQHF
CDR3nt: TGTGCCAGCAGTTTATTAGGCGGTAATCAGCCCCAGCATTTT

v_gene: TRBV3-1/TRBV3-2
d_gene: TRBD2
j_gene: TRBJ2-7
abundance: once
CDR3aa: CASSQDMSGRPYEQYF
CDR3nt: TGTGCCAGCAGCCAAGACATGAGCGGGAGACCCTACGAGCAGTACTTC

v_gene: TRBV10-2
d_gene: .
j_gene: TRBJ1-3
abundance: .
CDR3aa: CASSLPLRGAGGNTIYF
CDR3nt: TGCGCCAGCAGCCTCCCCCTCCGGGGGGCGGGTGGAAACACCATATATTTT

v_gene: TRBV2
d_gene: TRBD1
j_gene: TRBJ2-5
abundance: .
CDR3aa: CASSWGTGALQETQYF
CDR3nt: TGTGCCAGCAGCTGGGGGACAGGGGCCCTTCAAGAGACCCAGTACTTC

v_gene: TRBV28
d_gene: .
j_gene: TRBJ2-6
abundance: .
CDR3aa: CATAAGHSSGANVLTF
CDR3nt: TGTGCCACCGCCGCCGGCCACAGCTCTGGGGCCAACGTCCTGACTTTC

v_gene: TRBV7-9
d_gene: .
j_gene: TRBJ1-1
abundance: .
CDR3aa: CASSRNAGTEAFF
CDR3nt: TGTGCCAGCAGTCGAAATGCGGGGACTGAAGCTTTCTTT

v_gene: TRBV4-1
d_gene: .
j_gene: TRBJ2-7
abundance: .
CDR3aa: CASSQGPGSYEQYF
CDR3nt: TGCGCCAGCAGCCAAGGGCCGGGGAGCTACGAGCAGTACTTC

v_gene: TRBV7-2
d_gene: .
j_gene: TRBJ1-1
abundance: .
CDR3aa: CASSLGGINTEAFF
CDR3nt: TGTGCCAGCAGCTTAGGAGGGATAAACACTGAAGCTTTCTTT

v_gene: TRBV11-2
d_gene: TRBD1
j_gene: TRBJ2-7
abundance: .
CDR3aa: CASSRQGGYEQYF
CDR3nt: TGTGCCAGCAGCCGACAGGGCGGCTACGAGCAGTACTTC

v_gene: TRBV24-1
d_gene: .
j_gene: TRBJ2-3
abundance: few
CDR3aa: CATSDLGGGADTQYF
CDR3nt: TGTGCCACCAGTGATTTGGGGGGAGGTGCAGATACGCAGTATTTT

v_gene: TRBV28
d_gene: .
j_gene: TRBJ2-7
abundance: .
CDR3aa: CASSQGGYEQYF
CDR3nt: TGTGCCAGCAGTCAGGGCGGCTACGAGCAGTACTTC

v_gene: TRBV27
d_gene: .
j_gene: TRBJ1-5
abundance: .
CDR3aa: CASSFRGKGNQPQHF
CDR3nt: TGTGCCAGCAGTTTTCGGGGTAAGGGTAATCAGCCCCAGCATTTT

v_gene: TRBV5-4
d_gene: TRBD2
j_gene: TRBJ2-1
abundance: .
CDR3aa: CASSSGGGAYNEQFF
CDR3nt: TGTGCCAGCAGCTCGGGCGGGGGGGCCTACAATGAGCAGTTCTTC

v_gene: TRBV3-1/TRBV3-2
d_gene: .
j_gene: TRBJ2-7
abundance: .
CDR3aa: CASSQRGHAPREQYF
CDR3nt: TGTGCCAGCAGCCAGCGAGGGCACGCACCTCGGGAGCAGTACTTC

v_gene: TRBV6-5
d_gene: .
j_gene: TRBJ2-7
abundance: .
CDR3aa: CASTRGRAYEQYF
CDR3nt: TGTGCCAGCACGAGGGGGAGGGCCTACGAGCAGTACTTC

v_gene: TRBV4-1
d_gene: .
j_gene: TRBJ2-7
abundance: .
CDR3aa: CASSQETGRSEQYF
CDR3nt: TGCGCCAGCAGCCAAGAGACAGGGAGGAGCGAGCAGTACTTC

v_gene: TRBV25-1
d_gene: .
j_gene: TRBJ2-7
abundance: .
CDR3aa: CASSEHGSSYEQYF
CDR3nt: TGTGCCAGCAGTGAACATGGGAGCTCCTACGAGCAGTACTTC

v_gene: TRBV28
d_gene: TRBD1
j_gene: TRBJ2-7
abundance: .
CDR3aa: CASRASGTGSYEQYF
CDR3nt: TGTGCCAGCAGGGCATCCGGGACAGGTTCCTACGAGCAGTACTTC

v_gene: TRBV18
d_gene: .
j_gene: TRBJ1-2
abundance: few
CDR3aa: CASSLEEGGGYTF
CDR3nt: TGTGCCAGCTCACTCGAAGAGGGTGGGGGCTACACCTTC

v_gene: TRBV7-3
d_gene: .
j_gene: TRBJ1-6
abundance: few
CDR3aa: CASSLKGGVGSPLHF
CDR3nt: TGTGCCAGCAGCTTAAAGGGAGGGGTTGGCTCACCCCTCCACTTT

v_gene: TRBV7-2
d_gene: TRBD2
j_gene: TRBJ2-3
abundance: once
CDR3aa: CASRTSGGSTDTQYF
CDR3nt: TGTGCCAGCAGGACTAGCGGGGGGAGCACAGATACGCAGTATTTT

v_gene: TRBV18
d_gene: TRBD2
j_gene: TRBJ2-3
abundance: .
CDR3aa: CASSGTSGLTDTQYF
CDR3nt: TGTGCCAGCTCAGGGACTAGCGGACTCACAGATACGCAGTATTTT

v_gene: TRBV11-2
d_gene: .
j_gene: TRBJ1-2
abundance: .
CDR3aa: CASSRSQGFNYGYTF
CDR3nt: TGTGCCAGCAGCCGATCGCAGGGATTCAACTATGGCTACACCTTC

v_gene: TRBV10-3
d_gene: TRBD1
j_gene: TRBJ1-5
abundance: .
CDR3aa: CAISEGTENQPQHF
CDR3nt: TGTGCCATCAGTGAGGGGACAGAGAATCAGCCCCAGCATTTT

v_gene: TRBV28
d_gene: .
j_gene: TRBJ1-5
abundance: .
CDR3aa: CASKPPGRSQPQHF
CDR3nt: TGTGCCAGCAAACCCCCCGGGAGGAGTCAGCCCCAGCATTTT

v_gene: TRBV7-2
d_gene: .
j_gene: TRBJ1-5
abundance: .
CDR3aa: CASSLARAEGQPQHF
CDR3nt: TGTGCCAGCAGCTTAGCCAGGGCCGAAGGTCAGCCCCAGCATTTT

v_gene: TRBV3-1/TRBV3-2
d_gene: .
j_gene: TRBJ1-1
abundance: .
CDR3aa: CASTSTGGNTEAFF
CDR3nt: TGTGCCAGCACCTCTACCGGGGGGAACACTGAAGCTTTCTTT

v_gene: TRBV3-1/TRBV3-2
d_gene: .
j_gene: TRBJ2-7
abundance: .
CDR3aa: CASSQEGGSSYEQYF
CDR3nt: TGTGCCAGCAGCCAAGAAGGAGGCAGTTCCTACGAGCAGTACTTC

v_gene: TRBV5-1
d_gene: .
j_gene: TRBJ2-7
abundance: few
CDR3aa: CASSLGTGGGREQYF
CDR3nt: TGCGCCAGCAGCTTGGGGACAGGAGGGGGGAGAGAGCAGTACTTC

v_gene: TRBV4-1
d_gene: TRBD1
j_gene: TRBJ1-5
abundance: .
CDR3aa: CASSHDRGVNQPQHF
CDR3nt: TGCGCCAGCAGCCATGACAGGGGGGTCAATCAGCCCCAGCATTTT

v_gene: TRBV3-1/TRBV3-2
d_gene: .
j_gene: TRBJ1-3
abundance: .
CDR3aa: CASSHSGRAPGNTIYF
CDR3nt: TGTGCCAGCAGCCACTCTGGCAGGGCACCTGGAAACACCATATATTTT

v_gene: TRBV18
d_gene: TRBD2
j_gene: TRBJ2-7
abundance: .
CDR3aa: CASSRLAGAEYEQYF
CDR3nt: TGTGCCAGCTCCCGACTAGCGGGAGCGGAGTACGAGCAGTACTTC

v_gene: TRBV4-3
d_gene: TRBD2
j_gene: TRBJ2-7
abundance: few
CDR3aa: CASSQDTGLANEQYF
CDR3nt: TGCGCCAGCAGCCAAGATACGGGACTAGCCAACGAGCAGTACTTC

v_gene: TRBV7-9
d_gene: .
j_gene: TRBJ1-5
abundance: .
CDR3aa: CASSLSWDGGNSQPQHF
CDR3nt: TGTGCCAGCAGCTTATCCTGGGACGGAGGGAATAGTCAGCCCCAGCATTTT

v_gene: TRBV28
d_gene: .
j_gene: TRBJ2-7
abundance: .
CDR3aa: CASSRHAGSYEQYF
CDR3nt: TGTGCCAGCAGCCGACACGCGGGGTCCTACGAGCAGTACTTC

v_gene: TRBV7-2
d_gene: TRBD1
j_gene: TRBJ1-2
abundance: few
CDR3aa: CASSPDRDYGYTF
CDR3nt: TGTGCCAGCAGCCCCGACAGGGACTATGGCTACACCTTC

v_gene: TRBV5-5
d_gene: .
j_gene: TRBJ1-6
abundance: .
CDR3aa: CASSLGMPGLLNSPLHF
CDR3nt: TGTGCCAGCAGCTTGGGGATGCCAGGTTTGCTAAATTCACCCCTCCACTTT

v_gene: TRBV9
d_gene: TRBD1
j_gene: TRBJ1-2
abundance: .
CDR3aa: CASSAKTGGNYGYTF
CDR3nt: TGTGCCAGCAGCGCAAAGACAGGGGGAAACTATGGCTACACCTTC

v_gene: TRBV4-3
d_gene: .
j_gene: TRBJ1-4
abundance: .
CDR3aa: CASSQDPPSRGWAREKLFF
CDR3nt: TGCGCCAGCAGCCAAGATCCCCCGAGTAGGGGCTGGGCGAGAGAAAAACTGTTTTTT

v_gene: TRBV9
d_gene: .
j_gene: TRBJ2-7
abundance: .
CDR3aa: CASSPLTSRNEQYF
CDR3nt: TGTGCCAGCAGCCCTCTTACTAGCCGCAACGAGCAGTACTTC

v_gene: TRBV7-9
d_gene: .
j_gene: TRBJ1-4
abundance: .
CDR3aa: CASSAYRVATNEKLFF
CDR3nt: TGTGCCAGCAGCGCCTACAGGGTTGCAACTAATGAAAAACTGTTTTTT

v_gene: TRBV3-1/TRBV3-2
d_gene: .
j_gene: TRBJ1-3
abundance: few
CDR3aa: CASSLQGPGNTIYF
CDR3nt: TGTGCCAGCAGCCTACAGGGTCCTGGAAACACCATATATTTT

v_gene: TRBV19
d_gene: .
j_gene: TRBJ1-5
abundance: .
CDR3aa: CASSTSSSPSNQPQHF
CDR3nt: TGTGCCAGTAGTACGTCGAGTTCTCCGAGCAATCAGCCCCAGCATTTT

v_gene: TRBV13
d_gene: TRBD1
j_gene: TRBJ1-6
abundance: few
CDR3aa: CASRRLQGLRDNSPLHF
CDR3nt: TGTGCCAGCAGGCGTTTACAGGGGCTCAGGGATAATTCACCCCTCCACTTT

v_gene: TRBV7-2
d_gene: TRBD2
j_gene: TRBJ2-7
abundance: .
CDR3aa: CASSWGPQRGLYEQYF
CDR3nt: TGTGCCAGCAGCTGGGGTCCTCAGCGGGGGTTATACGAGCAGTACTTC